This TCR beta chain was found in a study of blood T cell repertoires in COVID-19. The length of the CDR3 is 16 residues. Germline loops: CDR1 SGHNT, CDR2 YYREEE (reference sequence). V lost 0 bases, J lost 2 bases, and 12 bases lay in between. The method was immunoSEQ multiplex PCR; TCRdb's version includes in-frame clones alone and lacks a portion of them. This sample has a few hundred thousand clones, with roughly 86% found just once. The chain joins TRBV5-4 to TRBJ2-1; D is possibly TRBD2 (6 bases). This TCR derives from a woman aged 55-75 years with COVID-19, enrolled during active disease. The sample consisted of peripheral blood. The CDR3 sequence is CASSLAGDLPYNEQFF. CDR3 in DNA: TGTGCCAGCAGCTTGGCGGGAGATCTCCCCTACAATGAGCAGTTCTTC.